The clone carrying this T cell receptor (beta chain) turned up a few times. Original data processing: Amplification with reference gene primers provided the estimates of nucleated cell counts. The protocol was immunoSEQ multiplex PCR, while the TCRdb copy is restricted to in-frame clones and leaves out a portion. Clone size and V and J calls were adopted from that table, with D and trimming inferred from the DNA. The table has approximately 110,000 clones, 70% to 90% seen once. This record comes from a study of blood T cell repertoires in COVID-19. Study in general: Samples representing acute and convalescent COVID-19 were sourced from the United States, Italy and Spain. In each case, the material was cDNA or gDNA derived from T cells, B-cell-depleted T cells, or PBMCs.

CDR1 and CDR2 (germline): MNHEY, SVGAGI. The V segment lost 4 bases and the J segment 9 bases; nucleotides outside the gene matches: 10. The CDR3 covers 16 residues. The chain employs TRBV6-5 and TRBJ2-1; 12 nucleotides match TRBD1. The origin of this receptor is a human donor in a cohort sampled during active COVID-19. The sample taken for sequencing was peripheral blood. CDR3 amino acids: CASSSPGTGGRGEQFF. The DNA of the CDR3 is TGTGCCAGCAGTTCCCCGGGGACAGGGGGCCGGGGTGAGCAGTTCTTC.